Presented here are 30 T cell receptor beta chains from one specimen sequenced in a study of Ad26.COV2.S vaccination and SARS-CoV-2 variants. Treatment of the sample: roughly 19 received Ad26.COV2.S at low or high dose, single or two shots; a few received placebo; per-sample allocation not given. Following the first vaccine or placebo injection, samples were taken on day 63. Clones were read by immunoSEQ multiplex PCR, and TCRdb kept only the in-frame ones, dropping some. The table shows a few hundred thousand clones, with 80% to 90% occurring only once. Sequencing was performed on peripheral blood, taken in a trial of Ad26.COV2.S vaccine versus placebo. The receptors come from a person between 18 and 65 years old who received the Ad26.COV2.S COVID-19 vaccine or a placebo.

This rearrangement joins TRBV5-1 to TRBJ2-3; TRBD2 agrees at 8 bases. V shed 0 bases and J 5 bases; nucleotides not matched to a gene: 2. The CDR3 is made up of 14 amino acids. The germline V gene encodes CDR1 SGHRS and CDR2 YFSETQ. CDR3 sequence (DNA): TGCGCCAGCAGCTTGGCCGGGAGGGTAGATACGCAGTATTTT. Residues: CASSLAGRVDTQYF.

The CDR3: CASSQEGAGLRNIQYF. CDR3 DNA sequence: TGTGCCAGCAGCCAAGAGGGGGCAGGACTGAGAAACATTCAGTACTTC. This sequence joins TRBV3-1 (or the pseudogene TRBV3-2) and TRBJ2-4; TRBD1 is a possible D gene (6 bases). CDR1 is LGHDT, CDR2 YNNKEL, per germline (reference sequence). The CDR3 has 16 residues. Trimming took 0 bases from V and 6 from J, leaving 15 bases between them.

V usage is TRBV2 and J usage is TRBJ1-5; a possible D gene is TRBD1 (6 bases). Germline V gene sequence: CDR1 SNHLY, CDR2 FYNNEI. There are 15 residues in the CDR3. The V end was cut by 3 bases, the J end by 5 bases, with 14 bases between. The CDR3 region has the DNA TGTGCCAGCAGTGACGCGGGGGGCACGTATCAGCCCCAGCATTTT. It specifies CASSDAGGTYQPQHF.

This rearrangement joins TRBV24-1 to TRBJ2-1; TRBD2 matches at 7 bases. Looked up from germline, CDR1 is KGHDR and CDR2 is SFDVKD. J lost 8 bases, V lost 0 bases, and 6 bases had no gene match. CDR3 size: 15 residues. The CDR3 nucleotides are TGTGCCACCAGTGATTTGCGAGGCGGGAGCGATGAGCAGTTCTTC. It encodes CATSDLRGGSDEQFF.

Here the CDR3 DNA reads TGTGCCAGCAGTTTCAGGTGGGATGGCTACACCTTC. Its protein product is CASSFRWDGYTF. The chain couples TRBV28 to TRBJ1-2, with D uncertain. V was clipped by 3 bases and J by 6 bases, with 8 bases between them. This CDR3 has 12 amino acids. Germline V gives CDR1 MDHEN, CDR2 SYDVKM.

The chain has TRBV4-3 and TRBJ2-2; D remains ambiguous. Looked up from germline, CDR1 is LGHNA and CDR2 is YSLEER. The ends were cut back, 0 bases at V and 7 bases at J, with 12 bases in the middle. This CDR3 region has 15 residues. The CDR3 bases are TGCGCCAGCAGCCAAGACCCCGTCCCCGGCGGGGAGCTGTTTTTT. The encoded protein is CASSQDPVPGGELFF.

The V and J genes are TRBV27 and TRBJ2-1; 8 bases are shared with TRBD1. Germline trimming cut 5 bases from V and 2 bases from J; bases unmatched to any gene: 8. Germline V gene lookup returns CDR1 MNHEY and CDR2 SMNVEV (reference sequence). This CDR3 has 16 residues. CDR3 sequence reads: CASSRVGTGAYNEQFF. CDR3 nucleotide sequence: TGTGCCAGCAGTCGCGTAGGGACAGGAGCCTACAATGAGCAGTTCTTC.

The chain is built from TRBV6-5 and TRBJ2-3; unclear D gene. Trimming took off 0 bases at V and 4 bases at J, with 14 bases between the two ends. Germline CDR1 and CDR2: MNHEY and SVGAGI. This CDR3 has 16 residues. CDR3 DNA sequence: TGTGCCAGCAGTTACTCGAACCATCCCCCCCCAGATACGCAGTATTTT. This sequence encodes CASSYSNHPPPDTQYF.

The V call is TRBV11-2, the J call TRBJ2-7; D is unresolved. V was shortened by 5 bases and J by 0 bases, with 5 bases between the two germline ends. The CDR3 runs 12 residues. Germline lookup yields CDR1 SGHAT and CDR2 FQNNGV. The CDR3 here is CASSRSSYEQYF. The CDR3 DNA reads as TGTGCCAGCAGCCGGAGCTCCTACGAGCAGTACTTC.

This rearrangement joins TRBV19 to TRBJ2-2; D may be TRBD1 or TRBD2 (6 bases each). Looked up from germline, CDR1 is LNHDA and CDR2 is SQIVND (reference sequence). This CDR3 contains 13 residues. As DNA, the CDR3 is TGTGCACTTAAGGGGGAGGCGAGCGGGGAGCTGTTTTTT. Amino acids: CALKGEASGELFF.

The V call is TRBV7-2, the J call TRBJ2-3; weak D call: TRBD2 (6 bases). Trimming took off 1 base at V and 4 bases at J, with 15 bases between the two ends. The CDR3 contains 16 residues. The V gene's germline CDR1 is SGHTA and CDR2 FQGNSA. CDR3 sequence reads: CASSLGGGDGADTQYF. CDR3 nucleotide sequence: TGTGCCAGCAGCTTAGGCGGCGGGGACGGGGCAGATACGCAGTATTTT.

The V call is TRBV5-1, the J call TRBJ1-3; D is perhaps TRBD1 (5 bases). The CDR3 totals 15 residues. The germline V gene has CDR1 SGHRS and CDR2 YFSETQ. V was trimmed by 2 bases and J by 2 bases, leaving 11 bases between them. Here the CDR3 DNA reads TGCGCCAGCAGCTTAAGCGGGGGAACTGGAAACACCATATATTTT. Protein sequence: CASSLSGGTGNTIYF.

A remark on this clone: The same CDR3 can be traced to other DNA sequences in this sample. The V gene is TRBV6-2 or TRBV6-3, the J gene TRBJ2-3; D is unclear. V was pared by 5 bases and J by 6 bases, with 9 bases between. The CDR3 is 12 residues long. Germline CDR1 reads MNHEY; CDR2 reads SVGEGT. This CDR3 is CASSPTEDTQYF. The CDR3 nucleotides are TGTGCCAGCAGTCCAACGGAGGATACGCAGTATTTT.

The table lists this clone with a few counts. V usage is TRBV18 and J usage is TRBJ2-7; D could derive from TRBD1 or TRBD2 (5 bases each). The CDR3 is made up of 12 amino acids. Germline V lookup: CDR1 KGHSH, CDR2 LQKENI. The ends were cut back, 4 bases at V and 5 bases at J, with 9 bases in the middle. This CDR3 is CASSLGDNEQYF. CDR3 DNA: TGTGCCAGCTCACTGGGGGATAACGAGCAGTACTTC.

The chain employs TRBV9 and TRBJ2-1; 7 bases are a match to TRBD2. CDR1 and CDR2 from the germline V gene are SGDLS and YYNGEE. V trimming: 3 bases; J trimming: 7 bases; junction bases outside the gene matches: 13. The CDR3 has 16 amino acids. The chain's CDR3 is CASSAPSGGLVNEQFF. CDR3 coding DNA: TGTGCCAGCAGCGCACCTTCGGGGGGTCTCGTAAATGAGCAGTTCTTC.

The V and J genes are TRBV2 and TRBJ1-4, with 7 bases aligning to TRBD1. The CDR3 has 16 residues. V shed 2 bases, J shed 3 bases, and the junction held 6 bases outside the gene matches. Germline CDR1 and CDR2: SNHLY and FYNNEI. This chain's CDR3 is CASSERGPTANEKLFF. The CDR3 DNA reads as TGTGCCAGCAGTGAAAGGGGGCCCACAGCTAATGAAAAACTGTTTTTT.

The genes are TRBV5-1 and TRBJ2-1; D unclear. The length of the CDR3 is 15 residues. Germline CDR1 and CDR2: SGHRS and YFSETQ. V was trimmed by 0 bases and J by 5 bases, leaving 12 bases between them. This chain's CDR3 is CASSLAVGIDNEQFF. DNA for the CDR3: TGCGCCAGCAGCTTGGCCGTGGGAATCGACAATGAGCAGTTCTTC.

The chain combines TRBV20-1 with TRBJ2-2; 9 nucleotides align to TRBD2. CDR3 size: 16 residues. From germline, CDR1 is DFQATT and CDR2 SNEGSKA (reference sequence). The V gene end was trimmed by 3 bases and the J gene end by 4 bases; junction bases not matched to a gene: 9. The CDR3 bases are TGCAGTGCTAGTTCGGGGGCGGGAGGGTTCACCGGGGAGCTGTTTTTT. Its protein is CSASSGAGGFTGELFF.

The CDR3 DNA is TGTGCCAGCAGCTTAGGATACGGGCCTTCCTACGAGCAGTACTTC. Its translation is CASSLGYGPSYEQYF. V and J are TRBV7-9 and TRBJ2-7; D is unresolved. Looked up from germline, CDR1 is SEHNR and CDR2 is FQNEAQ (reference sequence). CDR3 length equals 15 residues. V gave up 1 base and J gave up 1 base, with 11 bases separating them.

This chain links TRBV5-6 with TRBJ1-1, with a weak D call TRBD1 (5 bases). The CDR3 is made up of 13 amino acids. V lost 6 bases and J 7 bases, leaving 16 bases between the germline ends. Per germline, CDR1 SGHDT and CDR2 YYEEEE. The DNA of the CDR3 is TGTGCCAGCACCCCTGGCAGGGCCTTTGAAGCTTTCTTT. It translates to CASTPGRAFEAFF.

This clone was recorded many times. This chain joins TRBV5-1 and TRBJ2-2, with D perhaps matching TRBD2 (6 bases). The V and J ends lost 5 bases and 1 base respectively, with 12 bases between them. Germline V gene data show CDR1 as SGHRS and CDR2 as YFSETQ. CDR3 length: 15 residues. The CDR3 is CASRFSGGNTGELFF. The DNA of the CDR3 is TGCGCCAGCAGATTTAGCGGAGGGAACACCGGGGAGCTGTTTTTT.

The chain couples TRBV6-1 to TRBJ1-1; D uncertain. The CDR3 covers 11 residues. The germline CDR1 and CDR2 sequences are MNHNS and SASEGT. Trimming left V 0 bases short and J 10 bases short, with 6 bases between. Here the CDR3 reads CASSEAPGAFF. CDR3 sequence (DNA): TGTGCCAGCAGTGAAGCCCCCGGAGCTTTCTTT.

This chain uses TRBV3-1 (or the pseudogene TRBV3-2) with TRBJ2-3; the D is unclear. The CDR3 runs 15 residues. Trimming cost V 4 bases and J 1 base, with 12 bases left between them. Germline V gives CDR1 LGHDT, CDR2 YNNKEL (reference sequence). DNA for the CDR3: TGTGCCAGCAGCCCCACCTTTGGCGGCACAGATACGCAGTATTTT. This encodes CASSPTFGGTDTQYF.

The rearrangement links TRBV9 to TRBJ2-5, with 9 bases that match TRBD2. Germline-derived CDR1 and CDR2 are SGDLS and YYNGEE. After removal of 0 bases from V and 5 bases from J, the junction contained 14 bases not matched to a gene. This CDR3 comprises 18 residues. The CDR3 reads CASSVAGGGAVLSETQYF. CDR3 DNA: TGTGCCAGCAGCGTAGCAGGCGGGGGGGCCGTTTTATCTGAGACCCAGTACTTC.

This clone showed up just once. The V call is TRBV5-1, the J call TRBJ2-5, with D perhaps TRBD1 or TRBD2 (5 bases each). CDR3 length equals 12 residues. Per the germline V gene, CDR1 is SGHRS and CDR2 is YFSETQ. V was clipped by 4 bases and J by 5 bases, with 9 bases between them. The CDR3 DNA reads as TGCGCCAGCAGCCCGGGGCAGGAGACCCAGTACTTC. Its protein product is CASSPGQETQYF. The full variable domain, rest sourced from reference TRBV5-1 and TRBJ2-5, is KAGVTQTPRYLIKTRGQQVTLSCSPISGHRSVSWYQQTPGQGLQFLFEYFSETQRNKGNFPGRFSGRQFSNSRSEMNVSTLELGDSALYLCASSPGQETQYFGPGTRLLVL.

The chain recombines TRBV30 with TRBJ1-3; D unclear. Looked up from germline, CDR1 is GTSNPN and CDR2 is SVGIG (reference sequence). V shed 0 bases and J shed 8 bases, with 11 bases lying between them. The CDR3 runs to 13 residues. The CDR3 spells CAWSVRPGDTIYF. DNA for the CDR3: TGTGCCTGGAGTGTACGACCCGGAGACACCATATATTTT.

The CDR3 DNA is TGTGCCAGCAGTCGGACTAGCGGGAGGTACGAGCAGTACTTC. Protein sequence: CASSRTSGRYEQYF. V is TRBV27 and J is TRBJ2-7, with TRBD2 matching 14 bases. This CDR3 has 14 residues. CDR1 MNHEY and CDR2 SMNVEV come from the germline V gene (reference sequence). V was clipped by 5 bases and J by 4 bases; unmatched bases: 1.

This chain uses TRBV15 with TRBJ2-5, with D uncertain. CDR1 is LNHNV and CDR2 is YYDKDF in the germline V gene (reference sequence). V lost 0 bases, J lost 4 bases, and 15 bases lay in between. The CDR3 length is 16 residues. CDR3 sequence (DNA): TGTGCCACCAGCAGAGATTCTAGGACCCCCCGAGAGACCCAGTACTTC. Encoded protein: CATSRDSRTPRETQYF.

The chain is built from TRBV7-2 and TRBJ1-2; 7 bases match TRBD1. Looked up from germline, CDR1 is SGHTA and CDR2 is FQGNSA. V dropped 5 bases and J dropped 3; count of bases not matched to a gene: 9. The CDR3 extends over 15 amino acids. CDR3 sequence: CASSPSTGQHYGYTF. The DNA for the CDR3 is TGTGCCAGCAGCCCGTCTACGGGACAGCACTATGGCTACACCTTC.

This chain joins TRBV10-1 and TRBJ1-2, with D perhaps matching TRBD1 (5 bases). Germline CDR1 WNHNN, CDR2 SYGVQD (reference sequence). With 8 bases removed from V and 7 bases from J, the gap between germline ends came to 17 bases. The CDR3 runs to 13 residues. The CDR3 DNA reads TGCGCCAGCCGTATACCGACAGTGCTTGGCTACACCTTC. It codes for CASRIPTVLGYTF.